Given below is one TCR beta chain in context. The antigen is unknown. The data are from a study of identical twins. Points from the study as a whole: Invariant T cells like MAIT and iNKT could partly confound the zero-insertion analyses.

TCRdb recomputed calls from the 5' RACE reads with MiXCR, one row per CDR3 protein. The sample has 510,000 or so distinct CDR3 sequences, over 12% seen once. CDR3 size: 17 residues. Separately, the same data were catalogued under a study of yellow fever vaccine responses in identical twins.

This TCR derives from a woman aged 18-29 years in good health. Sequencing input: CD4+ T cells sorted from blood. V is TRBV21-1 and J is TRBJ2-1; the table's D call of TRBD1 was not tested on the DNA. TRBV21-1 corresponds to a pseudogene. The CDR3 loop is CASSKPEGQGGFNEQFF. The CDR3 coding sequence is TGTGCCAGCAGCAAACCAGAGGGACAGGGCGGTTTCAATGAGCAGTTCTTC.